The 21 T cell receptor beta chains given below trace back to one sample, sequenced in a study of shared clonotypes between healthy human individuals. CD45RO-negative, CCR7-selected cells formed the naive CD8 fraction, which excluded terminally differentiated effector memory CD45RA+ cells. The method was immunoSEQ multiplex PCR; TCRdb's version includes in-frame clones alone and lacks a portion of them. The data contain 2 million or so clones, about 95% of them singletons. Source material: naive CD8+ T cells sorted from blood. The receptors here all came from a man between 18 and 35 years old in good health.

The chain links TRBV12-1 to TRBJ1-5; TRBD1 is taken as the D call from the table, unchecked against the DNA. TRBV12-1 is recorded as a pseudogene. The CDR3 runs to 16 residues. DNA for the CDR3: TGTGCCAGCAGCTTAGGACGGGACAGCCCCTTTCAGCCCCAGCATTTT. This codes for CASSLGRDSPFQPQHF.

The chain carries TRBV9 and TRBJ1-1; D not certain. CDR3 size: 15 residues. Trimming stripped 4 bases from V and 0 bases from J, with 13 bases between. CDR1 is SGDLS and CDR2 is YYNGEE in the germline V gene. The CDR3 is CASSRTASMNTEAFF. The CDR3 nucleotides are TGTGCCAGCAGCCGAACGGCCTCCATGAACACTGAAGCTTTCTTT.

The CDR3 is CASSPTGASTEAFF. In nucleotides, the CDR3 is TGTGCCAGTAGTCCGACAGGGGCATCCACTGAAGCTTTCTTT. The V call is TRBV19, the J call TRBJ1-1, with 8 positions matching TRBD1. Unmatched junction bases numbered 6, after V lost 5 bases and J lost 4 bases. This CDR3 has 14 amino acids. Germline values: CDR1 LNHDA, CDR2 SQIVND (reference sequence).

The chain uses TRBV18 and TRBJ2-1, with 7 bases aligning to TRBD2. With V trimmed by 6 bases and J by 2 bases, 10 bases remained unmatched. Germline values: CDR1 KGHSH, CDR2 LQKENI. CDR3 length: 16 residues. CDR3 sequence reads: CASSQFRDYPYNEQFF. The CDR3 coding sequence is TGTGCCAGCTCTCAGTTCCGGGACTACCCCTACAATGAGCAGTTCTTC.

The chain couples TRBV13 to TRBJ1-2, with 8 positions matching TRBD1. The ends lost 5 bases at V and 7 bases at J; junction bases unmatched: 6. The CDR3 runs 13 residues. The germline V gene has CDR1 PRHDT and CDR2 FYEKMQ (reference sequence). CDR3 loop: CASSITGGVGYTF. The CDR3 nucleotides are TGTGCCAGCAGCATAACAGGGGGGGTTGGCTACACCTTC.

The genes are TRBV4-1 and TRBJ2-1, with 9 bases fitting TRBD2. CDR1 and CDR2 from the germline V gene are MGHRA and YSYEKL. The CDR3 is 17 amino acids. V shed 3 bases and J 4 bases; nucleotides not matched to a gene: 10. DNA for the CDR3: TGCGCCAGCAGCCAGCTTGCCCTAGCGGGGATATACAATGAGCAGTTCTTC. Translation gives CASSQLALAGIYNEQFF.

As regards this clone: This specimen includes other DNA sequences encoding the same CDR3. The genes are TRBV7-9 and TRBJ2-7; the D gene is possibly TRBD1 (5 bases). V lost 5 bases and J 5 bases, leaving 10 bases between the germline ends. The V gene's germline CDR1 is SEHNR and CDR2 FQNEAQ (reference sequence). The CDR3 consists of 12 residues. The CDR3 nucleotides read TGTGCCAGCAGCCCCCCGACAGACGAGCAGTACTTC. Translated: CASSPPTDEQYF. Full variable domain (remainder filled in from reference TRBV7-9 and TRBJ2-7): DTGVSQNPRHKITKRGQNVTFRCDPISEHNRLYWYRQTLGQGPEFLTYFQNEAQLEKSRLLSDRFSAERPKGSFSTLEIQRTEQGDSAMYLCASSPPTDEQYFGPGTRLTVT.

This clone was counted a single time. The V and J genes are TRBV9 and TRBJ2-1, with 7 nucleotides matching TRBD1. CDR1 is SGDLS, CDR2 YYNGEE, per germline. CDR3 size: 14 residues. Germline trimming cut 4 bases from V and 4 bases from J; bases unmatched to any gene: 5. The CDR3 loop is CASSPTGKYNEQFF. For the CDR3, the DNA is TGTGCCAGCAGCCCGACAGGGAAATACAATGAGCAGTTCTTC. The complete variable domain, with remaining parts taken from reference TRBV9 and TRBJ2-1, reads DSGVTQTPKHLITATGQRVTLRCSPRSGDLSVYWYQQSLDQGLQFLIQYYNGEERAKGNILERFSAQQFPDLHSELNLSSLELGDSALYFCASSPTGKYNEQFFGPGTRLTVL.

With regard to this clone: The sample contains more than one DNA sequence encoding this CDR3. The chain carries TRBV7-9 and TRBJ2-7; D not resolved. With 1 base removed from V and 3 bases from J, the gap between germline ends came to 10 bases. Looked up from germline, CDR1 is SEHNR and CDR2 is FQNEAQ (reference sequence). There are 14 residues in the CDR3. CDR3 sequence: CASSLVGQDYEQYF. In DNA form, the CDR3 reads TGTGCCAGCAGCTTAGTTGGTCAGGACTACGAGCAGTACTTC.

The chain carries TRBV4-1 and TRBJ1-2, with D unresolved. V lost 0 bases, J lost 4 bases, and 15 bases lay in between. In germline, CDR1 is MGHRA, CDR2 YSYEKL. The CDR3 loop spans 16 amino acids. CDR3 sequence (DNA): TGCGCCAGCAGCCAAGAGGAGGGTTTGTGGGGCTATGGCTACACCTTC. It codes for CASSQEEGLWGYGYTF.

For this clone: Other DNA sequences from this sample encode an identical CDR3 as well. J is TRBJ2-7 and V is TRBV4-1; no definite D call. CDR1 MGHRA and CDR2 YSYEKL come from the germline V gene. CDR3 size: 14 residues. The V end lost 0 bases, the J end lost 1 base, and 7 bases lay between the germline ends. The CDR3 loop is CASSQEVRSYEQYF. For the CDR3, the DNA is TGCGCCAGCAGCCAAGAGGTCCGTTCCTACGAGCAGTACTTC.

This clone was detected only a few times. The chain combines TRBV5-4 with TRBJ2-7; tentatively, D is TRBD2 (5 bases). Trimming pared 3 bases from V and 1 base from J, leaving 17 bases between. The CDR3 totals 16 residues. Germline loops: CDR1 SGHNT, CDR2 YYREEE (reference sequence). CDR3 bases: TGTGCCAGCAGCTCCCTGGACGGACTCCTATCCTACGAGCAGTACTTC. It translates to CASSSLDGLLSYEQYF.

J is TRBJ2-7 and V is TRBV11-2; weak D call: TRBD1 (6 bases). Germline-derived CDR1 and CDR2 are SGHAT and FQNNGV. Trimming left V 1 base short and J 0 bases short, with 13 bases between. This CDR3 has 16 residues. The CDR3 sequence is CASSLAQDRYSYEQYF. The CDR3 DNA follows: TGTGCCAGCAGCTTAGCTCAAGACAGGTACTCCTACGAGCAGTACTTC.

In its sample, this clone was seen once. CDR3 protein: CASQGLITDTQYF. In nucleotides, the CDR3 is TGTGCCAGCCAGGGTTTAATCACAGATACGCAGTATTTT. The V gene is TRBV5-6, the J gene TRBJ2-3, with a tentative D call TRBD1 (5 bases). The CDR3 runs 13 residues. The V and J ends lost 7 bases and 2 bases respectively, with 11 bases between them. Per germline, CDR1 SGHDT and CDR2 YYEEEE.

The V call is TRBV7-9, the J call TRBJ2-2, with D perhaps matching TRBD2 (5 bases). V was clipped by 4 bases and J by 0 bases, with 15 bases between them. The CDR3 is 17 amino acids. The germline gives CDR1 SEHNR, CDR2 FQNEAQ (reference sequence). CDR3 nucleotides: TGTGCCAGCAGCTCGGGGATGTGGGCGTCGAACACCGGGGAGCTGTTTTTT. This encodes CASSSGMWASNTGELFF.

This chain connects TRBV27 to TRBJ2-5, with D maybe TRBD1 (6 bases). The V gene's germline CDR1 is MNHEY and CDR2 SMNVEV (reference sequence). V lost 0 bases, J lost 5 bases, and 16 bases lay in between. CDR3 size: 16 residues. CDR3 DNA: TGTGCCAGCAGTTTATCGGCACAGGGTCGCGATGAGACCCAGTACTTC. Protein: CASSLSAQGRDETQYF.

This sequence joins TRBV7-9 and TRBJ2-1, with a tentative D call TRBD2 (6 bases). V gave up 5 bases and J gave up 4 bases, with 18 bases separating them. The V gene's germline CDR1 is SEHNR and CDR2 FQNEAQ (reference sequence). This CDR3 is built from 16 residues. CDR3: CASSPRGSLTYNEQFF. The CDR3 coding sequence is TGTGCCAGCAGCCCGCGGGGAAGTCTTACTTACAATGAGCAGTTCTTC.

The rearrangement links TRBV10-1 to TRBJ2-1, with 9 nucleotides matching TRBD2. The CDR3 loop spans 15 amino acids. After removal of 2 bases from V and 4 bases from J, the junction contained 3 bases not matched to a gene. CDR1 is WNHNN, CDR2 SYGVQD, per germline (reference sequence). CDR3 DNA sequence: TGCGCCAGCAGTGAGATGCGGGAGGGGTACAATGAGCAGTTCTTC. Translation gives CASSEMREGYNEQFF.

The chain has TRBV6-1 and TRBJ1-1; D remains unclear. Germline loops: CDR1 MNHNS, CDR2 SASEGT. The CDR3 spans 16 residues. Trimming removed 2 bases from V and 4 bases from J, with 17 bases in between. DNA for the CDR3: TGTGCCAGCAGTGAACCAATTGGACGGATCGGCACTGAAGCTTTCTTT. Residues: CASSEPIGRIGTEAFF.

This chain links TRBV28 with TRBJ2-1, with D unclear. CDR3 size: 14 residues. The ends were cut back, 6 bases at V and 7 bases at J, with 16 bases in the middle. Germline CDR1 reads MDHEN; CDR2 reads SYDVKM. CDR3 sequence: CASRRSYLRNEQFF. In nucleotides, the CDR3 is TGTGCCAGCAGGAGGTCCTACCTGAGGAATGAGCAGTTCTTC.

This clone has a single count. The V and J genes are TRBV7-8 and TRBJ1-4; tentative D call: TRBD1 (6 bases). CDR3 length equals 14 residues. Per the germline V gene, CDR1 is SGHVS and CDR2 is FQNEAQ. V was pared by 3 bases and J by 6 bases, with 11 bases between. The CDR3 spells CASSLGARDEKLFF. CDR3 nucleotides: TGTGCCAGCAGCTTGGGGGCGCGGGATGAAAAACTGTTTTTT.